The 19 T cell receptor beta chains reported below all come from one sample, sequenced in a study of cytomegalovirus exposure and HLA in healthy donors. The PCR ran on 60 Vbeta and 13 Jbeta primers. The data were produced by immunoSEQ multiplex PCR, yet TCRdb's version contains in-frame clones alone and is incomplete. The sample table includes more than 50,000 clones. Source material: PBMCs. These receptor sequences come from a man aged 50 or older in good health and CMV-seropositive.

The chain carries TRBV7-3 and TRBJ2-3; tentative D call: TRBD2 (6 bases). The CDR3 extends over 15 amino acids. Germline V lookup: CDR1 SGHTA, CDR2 FQGTGA. Trimming took off 2 bases at V and 5 bases at J, with 14 bases between the two ends. The CDR3 nucleotides read TGTGCCAGCAGCTTAGACGGCGGGGCCCGAGATACGCAGTATTTT. It translates to CASSLDGGARDTQYF.

The chain uses TRBV4-1 and TRBJ1-2, with D unresolved. Trimming removed 1 base at V and 0 bases at J, with 12 bases between. This CDR3 is built from 16 residues. Germline V gene sequence: CDR1 MGHRA, CDR2 YSYEKL. CDR3 DNA sequence: TGCGCCAGCAGCCAAGGATGGAGGTTAGCTAACTATGGCTACACCTTC. Protein sequence: CASSQGWRLANYGYTF.

The chain joins TRBV7-2 to TRBJ2-7, with D unresolved. The CDR3 sequence is 12 residues long. In germline, CDR1 is SGHTA, CDR2 FQGNSA. The V end was cut by 2 bases, the J end by 5 bases, with 7 bases between. The CDR3 reads CASSLYRDEQYF. DNA for the CDR3: TGTGCCAGCAGCTTATACAGAGACGAGCAGTACTTC.

The chain is built from TRBV18 and TRBJ1-2; 9 bases fit TRBD1. The CDR3 loop spans 16 amino acids. Germline V lookup: CDR1 KGHSH, CDR2 LQKENI. V lost 3 bases, J lost 4 bases, and 9 bases stayed unmatched. The CDR3 loop reads CASSPPTGGEGYGYTF. Here the CDR3 DNA reads TGTGCCAGCTCACCGCCGACAGGGGGTGAAGGCTATGGCTACACCTTC.

The V and J genes are TRBV15 and TRBJ1-5; possibly TRBD1 for D (6 bases). The CDR3 runs 13 residues. Germline-derived CDR1 and CDR2 are LNHNV and YYDKDF (reference sequence). Trimming pared 7 bases from V and 0 bases from J, leaving 7 bases between. As DNA, the CDR3 is TGTGCCACCAAGGGGGATAGCAATCAGCCCCAGCATTTT. Translation: CATKGDSNQPQHF.

J is TRBJ1-1 and V is TRBV10-3; tentative D call: TRBD1 (5 bases). Looked up from germline, CDR1 is ENHRY and CDR2 is SYGVKD. V lost 4 bases, J lost 7 bases, and 7 bases lay in between. The CDR3 sequence is 11 residues long. The CDR3 here is CAISVGGEAFF. In nucleotides, the CDR3 is TGTGCCATCAGTGTCGGGGGTGAAGCTTTCTTT.

The chain joins TRBV12-5 to TRBJ1-5; weak D call: TRBD1 (5 bases). CDR1 is LGHNT, CDR2 FRNRAP, per germline. The CDR3 is 16 amino acids. Trimming left V 9 bases short and J 3 bases short, with 21 bases between. The CDR3 sequence is CASMTDGQGNNQPQHF. The DNA for the CDR3 is TGTGCTAGCATGACGGATGGGCAGGGTAACAATCAGCCCCAGCATTTT.

This chain links TRBV5-1 with TRBJ1-6, with D uncertain. The CDR3 runs to 16 residues. CDR1 is SGHRS and CDR2 is YFSETQ in the germline V gene. V dropped 0 bases and J dropped 0 bases, with 7 bases sitting between them. CDR3 sequence: CASSLDASSYNSPLHF. CDR3 in DNA: TGCGCCAGCAGCTTGGATGCGAGCTCCTATAATTCACCCCTCCACTTT. Full variable domain (rest looked up from reference TRBV5-1 and TRBJ1-6): KAGVTQTPRYLIKTRGQQVTLSCSPISGHRSVSWYQQTPGQGLQFLFEYFSETQRNKGNFPGRFSGRQFSNSRSEMNVSTLELGDSALYLCASSLDASSYNSPLHFGNGTRLTVT.

The chain carries TRBV7-9 and TRBJ1-4; 12 bases match TRBD1. V shed 5 bases and J 7 bases; nucleotides not matched to a gene: 11. The CDR3 extends over 17 amino acids. Germline V gene sequence: CDR1 SEHNR, CDR2 FQNEAQ (reference sequence). In nucleotides, the CDR3 is TGTGCCAGCAGCCCTGGGACAGGGGGCGCGTTAAGTGAAAAACTGTTTTTT. It translates to CASSPGTGGALSEKLFF.

J is TRBJ1-2 and V is TRBV4-3; 9 bases match TRBD1. The germline V gene has CDR1 LGHNA and CDR2 YSLEER. J gave up 5 bases and V 0 bases, and 16 bases lay outside the gene matches. The CDR3 covers 19 residues. The CDR3 sequence: CASSQEGGRRDRDTYGYTF. The CDR3 nucleotides are TGCGCCAGCAGCCAAGAAGGCGGAAGGAGGGACAGGGACACATATGGCTACACCTTC.

V usage is TRBV4-3 and J usage is TRBJ2-2; 11 bases match TRBD1. The CDR3 totals 17 residues. CDR1 and CDR2 from the germline V gene are LGHNA and YSLEER. The ends lost 0 bases at V and 4 bases at J; junction bases unmatched: 4. Here the CDR3 reads CASSQDGQGAITGELFF. The DNA for the CDR3 is TGCGCCAGCAGCCAAGATGGACAGGGGGCTATCACCGGGGAGCTGTTTTTT.

J is TRBJ1-1 and V is TRBV4-2, with 7 positions matching TRBD1. V gave up 1 base and J gave up 2 bases; unmatched junction bases: 4. The CDR3 contains 15 residues. Germline V gene sequence: CDR1 LGHNA, CDR2 YNFKEQ. The CDR3 sequence: CASSQGTGDNTEAFF. CDR3 DNA: TGTGCCAGCAGCCAAGGTACAGGGGATAACACTGAAGCTTTCTTT.

The chain uses TRBV4-1 and TRBJ1-4, with D tentatively TRBD1 (5 bases). Germline CDR1 reads MGHRA; CDR2 reads YSYEKL. The CDR3 covers 16 residues. Trimming cost V 1 base and J 0 bases, with 9 bases left between them. The CDR3 nucleotides are TGCGCCAGCAGCCAAGGCGGGACTGCAACTAATGAAAAACTGTTTTTT. It translates to CASSQGGTATNEKLFF.

This chain uses TRBV7-2 with TRBJ2-7; 15 bases match TRBD2. Looked up from germline, CDR1 is SGHTA and CDR2 is FQGNSA. This CDR3 comprises 15 residues. Trimming cost V 5 bases and J 4 bases; bases outside gene matches: 3. The CDR3 sequence: CASSAGLAGGYEQYF. For the CDR3, the DNA is TGTGCCAGCAGCGCGGGACTAGCGGGAGGTTACGAGCAGTACTTC. The whole variable domain, remainder taken from reference TRBV7-2 and TRBJ2-7, is GAGVSQSPSNKVTEKGKDVELRCDPISGHTALYWYRQSLGQGLEFLIYFQGNSAPDKSGLPSDRFSAERTGGSVSTLTIQRTQQEDSAVYLCASSAGLAGGYEQYFGPGTRLTVT.

The J gene is TRBJ1-1, the V gene TRBV6-5, with D possibly TRBD1 on 6 matching bases. This CDR3 is 14 amino acids long. V lost 0 bases and J lost 3, with 8 bases in between. Germline CDR1 reads MNHEY; CDR2 reads SVGAGI. The CDR3 bases are TGTGCCAGCAGTTACTCGGGGGCGGACACTGAAGCTTTCTTT. Protein sequence: CASSYSGADTEAFF.

The rearrangement links TRBV28 to TRBJ1-4; TRBD1 might be the D (5 bases). With 5 bases removed from V and 8 bases from J, the gap between germline ends came to 18 bases. Germline V CDR1 and CDR2: MDHEN, SYDVKM. This CDR3 is built from 15 residues. The CDR3 bases are TGTGCCAGCAGTCGACGTGGGGGGGTTGGAGAAAAACTGTTTTTT. Its translation: CASSRRGGVGEKLFF.

The V gene is TRBV9, the J gene TRBJ2-2, with TRBD1 as a possible D gene (6 bases). Trimming cost V 3 bases and J 6 bases, with 18 bases left between them. This CDR3 is 16 amino acids long. From germline, CDR1 is SGDLS and CDR2 YYNGEE. CDR3 DNA sequence: TGTGCCAGCAGCGCAAGGACAGAACTAAACCCCGGGGAGCTGTTTTTT. Residues: CASSARTELNPGELFF.

This rearrangement joins TRBV6-5 to TRBJ1-1; a weak D match, TRBD1 (6 bases). The V gene's germline CDR1 is MNHEY and CDR2 SVGAGI. Between the trimmed V and J ends, which lost 4 bases and 0 bases, there was a span of 9 bases. The CDR3 loop spans 14 amino acids. DNA of the CDR3: TGTGCCAGCAGTTTTCGGACAGTGAACACTGAAGCTTTCTTT. This codes for CASSFRTVNTEAFF.

The V and J genes are TRBV5-8 and TRBJ2-5, with TRBD1 matching over 7 bases. Trimming took 4 bases from V and 2 from J; bases not matched to a gene: 8. Germline V CDR1 and CDR2: SGHTS, YDEGEE. This CDR3 is 15 amino acids long. For the CDR3, the DNA is TGTGCCAGCAGCCAGGCAGGGGGTTGGCAAGAGACCCAGTACTTC. Amino acids: CASSQAGGWQETQYF.